Presented here are 13 T cell receptor beta chains from one specimen sequenced in a study of a mutant IDH1 vaccine in newly diagnosed glioma (TCRdb year 2021). The sample's time point, from its label and the paper: baseline, week 1 (first vaccination visit). The treatment or condition label here, explained by the study, means: pre-vaccination baseline after standard-of-care therapy. The library came from the immunoSEQ multiplex PCR assay. TCRdb limited this immuneACCESS table to in-frame rearrangements with V and J called. A share of clones is missing; checked studies link under half to unresolved V genes, and the rest is unexplained. Across this sample there are 70,000 to 100,000 clones, with over 75% seen only once. 4.5% to 5.5% of the sample rests with the top ten. The material sequenced was PBMCs, taken from a glioma patient treated with radiotherapy, temozolomide or both. The origin of the receptors is a man aged 35 to 55 with glioma. Some clones in this sample may be carry-over from other donors' samples.

V is TRBV7-2 and J is TRBJ2-5; 8 bases map to TRBD1. J was trimmed by 5 bases and V by 5 bases; bases with no gene match: 10. CDR3 length: 15 amino acids. In germline, CDR1 is SGHTA, CDR2 FQGNSA. CDR3 sequence reads: CASSRGTGRRETQYF. The CDR3 region has the DNA TGTGCCAGCAGCCGAGGGACAGGCCGACGGGAGACCCAGTACTTC. The full variable domain, rest sourced from reference TRBV7-2 and TRBJ2-5, is GAGVSQSPSNKVTEKGKDVELRCDPISGHTALYWYRQSLGQGLEFLIYFQGNSAPDKSGLPSDRFSAERTGGSVSTLTIQRTQQEDSAVYLCASSRGTGRRETQYFGPGTRLLVL.

V gene TRBV10-3 combines with J gene TRBJ2-7, with TRBD2 matching 7 bases. The CDR3 loop spans 17 amino acids. V shed 2 bases, J shed 0 bases, and the junction held 10 bases outside the gene matches. Germline V gene sequence: CDR1 ENHRY, CDR2 SYGVKD. The CDR3 protein is CAISERGEGGDSYEQYF. Here the CDR3 DNA reads TGTGCCATCAGTGAGCGGGGGGAGGGAGGGGACTCCTACGAGCAGTACTTC.

This clone was seen just once. The J gene is TRBJ1-2, the V gene TRBV7-9; tentative D call: TRBD1 (5 bases). The V end was cut by 1 base, the J end by 6 bases, with 9 bases between. Germline CDR1 reads SEHNR; CDR2 reads FQNEAQ (reference sequence). This CDR3 comprises 13 residues. CDR3 in amino acids: CASSLGQQHGYTF. The CDR3 nucleotides are TGTGCCAGCAGCTTAGGACAGCAGCATGGCTACACCTTC.

This clone came up a few times. V is TRBV6-1 and J is TRBJ2-4; D is unresolved. The ends were cut back, 3 bases at V and 0 bases at J, with 15 bases in the middle. The CDR3 contains 17 residues. The germline gives CDR1 MNHNS, CDR2 SASEGT. CDR3 coding DNA: TGTGCCAGCAGTGATCGTCAGGCGCATCTAGCCAAAAACATTCAGTACTTC. This codes for CASSDRQAHLAKNIQYF.

This chain uses TRBV5-1 with TRBJ2-5; TRBD2 might be the D (7 bases). This CDR3 region has 15 residues. V was shortened by 0 bases and J by 4 bases, with 13 bases between the two germline ends. Germline-derived CDR1 and CDR2 are SGHRS and YFSETQ. CDR3 region: CASSLEGGAGETQYF. For the CDR3, the DNA is TGCGCCAGCAGCTTGGAAGGGGGGGCGGGAGAGACCCAGTACTTC.

J is TRBJ1-5 and V is TRBV5-1; a possible D gene is TRBD1 (6 bases). The V gene lost 0 bases and the J gene lost 3 bases, with 7 bases spanning the gap. The CDR3 is made up of 14 amino acids. Germline values: CDR1 SGHRS, CDR2 YFSETQ. In DNA, the CDR3 is TGCGCCAGCAGCTTGGGGGACATCAATCAGCCCCAGCATTTT. Protein sequence: CASSLGDINQPQHF.

This chain uses TRBV30 with TRBJ1-2, with 7 bases lining up with TRBD1. Germline V gives CDR1 GTSNPN, CDR2 SVGIG (reference sequence). The CDR3 extends over 12 amino acids. J gave up 6 bases and V 4 bases, and 5 bases lay outside the gene matches. The CDR3 DNA reads TGTGCCTGGACCCTGACAGGGAATGGCTACACCTTC. Its translation: CAWTLTGNGYTF.

The chain recombines TRBV2 with TRBJ2-7; 11 bases match TRBD1. Trimming took 8 bases from V and 3 from J; bases not matched to a gene: 6. This CDR3 has 14 residues. Germline V gene lookup returns CDR1 SNHLY and CDR2 FYNNEI. The CDR3 bases are TGTGCCAGCGATGCCGGGACAGGGGGCTACGAGCAGTACTTC. It yields the protein CASDAGTGGYEQYF.

The chain links TRBV10-1 to TRBJ2-1; the D gene is possibly TRBD2 (5 bases). CDR1 and CDR2 from the germline V gene are WNHNN and SYGVQD (reference sequence). Trimming removed 4 bases at V and 10 bases at J, with 14 bases between. The CDR3 is 13 residues long. The CDR3 loop reads CASSGSTAGEQFF. The CDR3 nucleotides read TGCGCCAGCAGTGGGAGTACGGCGGGCGAGCAGTTCTTC.

Details on this clone: Other DNA variants within this sample encode the same CDR3. The chain is built from TRBV18 and TRBJ2-3; possible D gene TRBD2, 6 bases. The CDR3 runs to 15 residues. The germline V gene encodes CDR1 KGHSH and CDR2 LQKENI. The V and J ends lost 2 bases and 0 bases respectively, with 9 bases between them. The CDR3 sequence is CASSPTGTSTDTQYF. The DNA for the CDR3 is TGTGCCAGCTCACCAACCGGGACTAGCACAGATACGCAGTATTTT.

The chain is built from TRBV4-1 and TRBJ1-5; 9 nucleotides agree with TRBD1. The germline V gene has CDR1 MGHRA and CDR2 YSYEKL. CDR3 length: 17 residues. V shed 1 base, J shed 2 bases, and the junction held 6 bases outside the gene matches. The CDR3 protein is CASSQGDRAGGNQPQHF. DNA for the CDR3: TGCGCCAGCAGCCAAGGGGACAGGGCAGGCGGCAATCAGCCCCAGCATTTT.

The count of this clone is one. This chain joins TRBV7-9 and TRBJ2-6; perhaps D is TRBD1 or TRBD2 (5 bases each). Germline values: CDR1 SEHNR, CDR2 FQNEAQ (reference sequence). Trimming stripped 1 base from V and 4 bases from J, with 8 bases between. The length of the CDR3 is 15 residues. The CDR3 bases are TGTGCCAGCAGCTTAGGGGGGACCGGGGCCAACGTCCTGACTTTC. It translates to CASSLGGTGANVLTF.

The V and J genes are TRBV5-1 and TRBJ1-2, with TRBD1 as a possible D gene (6 bases). Trimming took off 0 bases at V and 7 bases at J, with 13 bases between the two ends. The CDR3 has 14 residues. The germline V gene encodes CDR1 SGHRS and CDR2 YFSETQ. CDR3 in DNA: TGCGCCAGCAGCTTGGAGTCAGGGGTGGTTGGCTACACCTTC. This encodes CASSLESGVVGYTF. The complete variable domain, with remaining parts taken from reference TRBV5-1 and TRBJ1-2, reads KAGVTQTPRYLIKTRGQQVTLSCSPISGHRSVSWYQQTPGQGLQFLFEYFSETQRNKGNFPGRFSGRQFSNSRSEMNVSTLELGDSALYLCASSLESGVVGYTFGSGTRLTVV.